This T cell receptor beta chain was documented in a study of OX40 agonist ivuxolimab in advanced cancers. A note on this clone: Its antigen is undetermined.

Study-wide points: Doses of 0.1 to 3.0 mg/kg were accompanied by clonal expansion of CD4+ and CD8+ blood T cells by week 6.

Per germline, CDR1 SGHVS and CDR2 FQNEAQ. Germline trimming cut 1 base from V and 13 bases from J; bases unmatched to any gene: 6. The CDR3 is 13 residues long. TCRdb's copy holds only in-frame clones and misses some; the assay was immunoSEQ multiplex PCR. The sample lists roughly 69,000 clones, about 90% seen once, with approximately 5% in the top ten. The material sequenced was CD4+ or CD8+ T cells sorted from blood, taken in a trial of the OX40 agonist ivuxolimab. J is TRBJ2-1 and V is TRBV7-8; 8 bases line up with TRBD2. The receptor was isolated from an adult with an advanced solid tumor such as melanoma, head and neck, liver or kidney cancer. This chain's CDR3 is CASSLDSSGSQFF. For the CDR3, the DNA is TGTGCCAGCAGCTTAGACTCGAGCGGGAGTCAGTTCTTC.